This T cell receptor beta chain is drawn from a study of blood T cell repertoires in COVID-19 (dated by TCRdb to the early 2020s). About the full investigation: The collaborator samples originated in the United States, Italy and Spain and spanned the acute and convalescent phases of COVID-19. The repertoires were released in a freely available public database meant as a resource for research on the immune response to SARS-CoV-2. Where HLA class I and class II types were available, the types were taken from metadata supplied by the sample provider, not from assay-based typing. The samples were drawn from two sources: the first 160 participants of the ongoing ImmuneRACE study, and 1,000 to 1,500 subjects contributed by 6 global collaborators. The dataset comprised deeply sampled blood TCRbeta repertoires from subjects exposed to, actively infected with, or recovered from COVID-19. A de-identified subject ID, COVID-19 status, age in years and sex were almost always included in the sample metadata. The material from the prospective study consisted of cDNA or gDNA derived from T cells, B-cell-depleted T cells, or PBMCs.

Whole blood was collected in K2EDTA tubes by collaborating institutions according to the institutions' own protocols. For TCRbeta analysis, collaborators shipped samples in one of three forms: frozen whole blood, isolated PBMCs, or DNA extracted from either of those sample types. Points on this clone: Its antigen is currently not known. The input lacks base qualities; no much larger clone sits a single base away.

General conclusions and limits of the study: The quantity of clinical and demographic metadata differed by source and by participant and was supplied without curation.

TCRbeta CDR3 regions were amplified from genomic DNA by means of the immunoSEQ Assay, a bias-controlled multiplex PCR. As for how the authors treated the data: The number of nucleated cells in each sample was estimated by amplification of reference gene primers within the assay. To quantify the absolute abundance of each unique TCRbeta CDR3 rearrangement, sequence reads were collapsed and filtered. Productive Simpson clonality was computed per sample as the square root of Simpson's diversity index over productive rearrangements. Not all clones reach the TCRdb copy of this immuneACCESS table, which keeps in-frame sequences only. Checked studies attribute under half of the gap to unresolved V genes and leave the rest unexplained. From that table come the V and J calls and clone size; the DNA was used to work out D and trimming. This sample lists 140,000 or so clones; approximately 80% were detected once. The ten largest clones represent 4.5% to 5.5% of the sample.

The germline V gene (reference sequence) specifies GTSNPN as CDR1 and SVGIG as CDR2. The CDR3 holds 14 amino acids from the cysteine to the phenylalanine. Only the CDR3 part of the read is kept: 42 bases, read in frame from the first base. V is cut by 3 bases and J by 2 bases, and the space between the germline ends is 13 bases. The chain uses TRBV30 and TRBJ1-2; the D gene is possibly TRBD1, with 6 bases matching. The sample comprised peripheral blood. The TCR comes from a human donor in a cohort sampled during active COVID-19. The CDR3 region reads CAWRRQDFNYGYTF. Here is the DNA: TGTGCCTGGAGAAGACAGGACTTCAACTATGGCTACACCTTC.